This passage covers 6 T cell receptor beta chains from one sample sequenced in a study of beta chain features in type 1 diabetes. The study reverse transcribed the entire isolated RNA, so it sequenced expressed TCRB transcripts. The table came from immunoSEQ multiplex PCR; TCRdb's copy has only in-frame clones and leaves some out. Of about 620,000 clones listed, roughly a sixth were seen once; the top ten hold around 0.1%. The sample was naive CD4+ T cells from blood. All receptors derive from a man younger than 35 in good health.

For the CDR3, the DNA is TGTGCTAGTGGTTTGGTACTTAGCGGGAGAGGGAATGAGCAGTTCTTC. The encoded protein is CASGLVLSGRGNEQFF. The gene calls are TRBV12-5 and TRBJ2-1, with 9 positions matching TRBD2. Germline CDR1 and CDR2: LGHNT and FRNRAP. J was trimmed by 7 bases and V by 0 bases; bases with no gene match: 7. This CDR3 has 16 amino acids. Full variable domain (remainder filled in from reference TRBV12-5 and TRBJ2-1): DARVTQTPRHKVTEMGQEVTMRCQPILGHNTVFWYRQTMMQGLELLAYFRNRAPLDDSGMPKDRFSAEMPDATLATLKIQPSEPRDSAVYFCASGLVLSGRGNEQFFGPGTRLTVL.

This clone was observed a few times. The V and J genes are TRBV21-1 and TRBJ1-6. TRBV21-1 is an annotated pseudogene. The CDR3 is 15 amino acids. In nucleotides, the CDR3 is TGTGCCAGCAGCGACACCGGGACCGGCGCCGGAGCCCTCCACTTT. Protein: CASSDTGTGAGALHF.

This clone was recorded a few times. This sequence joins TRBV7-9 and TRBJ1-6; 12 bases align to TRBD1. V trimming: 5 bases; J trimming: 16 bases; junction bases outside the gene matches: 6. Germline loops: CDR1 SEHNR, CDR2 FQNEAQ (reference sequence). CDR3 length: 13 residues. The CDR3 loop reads CASSPWGQGALHF. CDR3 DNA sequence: TGTGCCAGCAGCCCATGGGGACAGGGGGCACTCCACTTT.

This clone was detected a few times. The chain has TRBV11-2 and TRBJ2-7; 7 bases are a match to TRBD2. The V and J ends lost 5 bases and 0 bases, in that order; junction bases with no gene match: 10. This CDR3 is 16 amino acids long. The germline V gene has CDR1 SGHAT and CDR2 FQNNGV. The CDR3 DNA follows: TGTGCCAGCAGCCGACGAGGTAGCGGGTACTCCTACGAGCAGTACTTC. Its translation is CASSRRGSGYSYEQYF.

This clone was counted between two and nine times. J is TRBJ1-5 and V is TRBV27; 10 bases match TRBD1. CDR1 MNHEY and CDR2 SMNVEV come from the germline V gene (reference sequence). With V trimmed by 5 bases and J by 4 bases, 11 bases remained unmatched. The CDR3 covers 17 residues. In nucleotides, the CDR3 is TGTGCCAGCAGTCCGGGACAGGGGCGGATGGGGAATCAGCCCCAGCATTTT. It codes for CASSPGQGRMGNQPQHF.

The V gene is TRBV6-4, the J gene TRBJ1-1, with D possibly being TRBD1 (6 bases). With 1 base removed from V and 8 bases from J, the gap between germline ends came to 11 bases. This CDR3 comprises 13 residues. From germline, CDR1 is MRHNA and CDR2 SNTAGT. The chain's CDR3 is CASSDFGDMEAFF. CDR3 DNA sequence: TGTGCCAGCAGTGACTTTGGGGACATGGAAGCTTTCTTT.